The clone carrying this T cell receptor beta chain was picked up one time. Its cognate antigen is unknown. The data belong to a study of response to subunit inactivated influenza vaccine. Study observations and caveats: Authors suggested each seasonal flu vaccination may recruit only limited numbers of new T cells.

Trimming stripped 5 bases from V and 0 bases from J, with 14 bases between. Germline CDR1 LNHNV, CDR2 YYDKDF (reference sequence). This CDR3 comprises 15 residues. TCRdb reprocessed the RT-PCR reads with MiXCR, giving one entry per CDR3 protein. The table records just over 300,000 distinct CDR3 sequences, approximately 23% of them present only once. This specimen consisted of PBMCs from blood, obtained less than 22 months after vaccination. This receptor was identified in a man in his fifties or sixties who received an inactivated influenza vaccine. The J gene is TRBJ2-7, the V gene TRBV15, with D perhaps TRBD2 (6 bases). The CDR3 sequence is CATSLRTGLSYEQYF. CDR3 DNA sequence: TGTGCCACCAGCCTGCGGACGGGACTCTCCTACGAGCAGTACTTC.